The next 21 T cell receptor beta chains were all read from a single sample in a study of PD-1 blockade in mismatch repair-deficient tumors. Here immunoSEQ multiplex PCR was the method, and the copy in TCRdb shows in-frame clones only, minus some. The data hold approximately 60,000 clones, with 88% observed a single time. The material was peripheral blood, obtained 52 weeks after starting pembrolizumab. The source of these receptors is an adult with mismatch repair-deficient cancer.

The V call is TRBV7-9, the J call TRBJ2-3; 8 nucleotides line up with TRBD2. CDR3 size: 17 residues. Germline V lookup: CDR1 SEHNR, CDR2 FQNEAQ (reference sequence). The J segment lost 3 bases and the V segment lost 5 bases, leaving 13 bases of the junction unmatched. CDR3 DNA sequence: TGTGCCAGCAGCCCACTACAAGCGGGAGTCGGGACAGATACGCAGTATTTT. Translation gives CASSPLQAGVGTDTQYF.

The genes are TRBV10-3 and TRBJ2-3; 13 nucleotides align to TRBD2. The CDR3 sequence is 17 residues long. The trim removed 2 bases at V and 1 base at J, leaving 3 bases unmatched. CDR1 is ENHRY, CDR2 SYGVKD, per germline. DNA of the CDR3: TGTGCCATCAGTGAGGTACTAGCGGGAGGGGGCACAGATACGCAGTATTTT. It yields the protein CAISEVLAGGGTDTQYF.

The chain uses TRBV5-6 and TRBJ1-2; no clear D. Trimming cost V 0 bases and J 5 bases, with 8 bases left between them. Germline V CDR1 and CDR2: SGHDT, YYEEEE. The CDR3 consists of 13 residues. The CDR3 nucleotides read TGTGCCAGCAGCTTGGTTTCAGAGTATGGCTACACCTTC. Translated: CASSLVSEYGYTF.

The V and J genes are TRBV19 and TRBJ2-7; unclear D gene. The CDR3 is 11 residues long. CDR1 and CDR2 (germline): LNHDA, SQIVND (reference sequence). The V end was cut by 5 bases, the J end by 2 bases, with 4 bases between. The CDR3 spells CASSSPYEQYF. The CDR3 DNA reads TGTGCCAGTAGTTCCCCCTACGAGCAGTACTTC.

J is TRBJ1-3 and V is TRBV28, with D unresolved. The V gene's germline CDR1 is MDHEN and CDR2 SYDVKM. Trimming removed 6 bases from V and 2 bases from J, with 20 bases in between. There are 17 residues in the CDR3. CDR3 in amino acids: CASRTREFRQPGNTIYF. In DNA form, the CDR3 reads TGTGCCAGCAGGACCCGCGAGTTCCGGCAGCCTGGAAACACCATATATTTT.

By share, this clone counts as medium-sized. This chain uses TRBV10-3 with TRBJ2-7; D is perhaps TRBD1 (5 bases). Germline values: CDR1 ENHRY, CDR2 SYGVKD. Between the trimmed V and J ends, which lost 3 bases and 3 bases, there was a span of 9 bases. The CDR3 loop spans 13 amino acids. DNA for the CDR3: TGTGCCATCAGTGATGACAGCCTCTACGAGCAGTACTTC. This gives the protein CAISDDSLYEQYF.

The V and J genes are TRBV4-1 and TRBJ2-1; D remains unclear. V was trimmed by 2 bases and J by 6 bases, leaving 20 bases between them. Germline V CDR1 and CDR2: MGHRA, YSYEKL. The CDR3 consists of 17 residues. The chain's CDR3 is CASSQRVEHDLINEQFF. The CDR3 coding sequence is TGCGCCAGCAGCCAAAGGGTTGAACATGACTTGATCAATGAGCAGTTCTTC.

The chain recombines TRBV4-1 with TRBJ2-7; the match to TRBD2 covers 11 bases. Trimming at V came to 4 bases and at J to 2 bases, leaving 4 bases not matched to a gene. The V gene's germline CDR1 is MGHRA and CDR2 YSYEKL. The length of the CDR3 is 15 residues. The CDR3 DNA is TGCGCCAGCAGCCCAGGGACTAGCGGCGCCTACGAGCAGTACTTC. Its protein product is CASSPGTSGAYEQYF.

This clone has more than one count but fewer than ten. The chain recombines TRBV30 with TRBJ1-5; D not resolved. With 3 bases removed from V and 6 bases from J, the gap between germline ends came to 12 bases. CDR3 length: 13 residues. Germline V gene data show CDR1 as GTSNPN and CDR2 as SVGIG (reference sequence). CDR3: CAWSLRGFQPQHF. The CDR3 DNA follows: TGTGCCTGGAGCCTCCGCGGGTTTCAGCCCCAGCATTTT.

This clone occurred a few times. The J gene is TRBJ2-5, the V gene TRBV4-1; D is unresolved. Germline-derived CDR1 and CDR2 are MGHRA and YSYEKL. This CDR3 is built from 12 residues. V lost 0 bases and J lost 5, with 4 bases in between. The CDR3 loop reads CASSQDLETQYF. CDR3 nucleotide sequence: TGCGCCAGCAGCCAAGATTTGGAGACCCAGTACTTC.

Turning to this clone: Other DNA sequences of this sample code for an identical CDR3. Here the CDR3 reads CASSEYYRGGYGYTF. The DNA for the CDR3 is TGTGCCAGCAGTGAATATTACAGGGGGGGGTATGGCTACACCTTC. This chain joins TRBV25-1 and TRBJ1-2, with 8 bases matching TRBD1. With V trimmed by 0 bases and J by 5 bases, 5 bases remained unmatched. CDR3 size: 15 residues. Germline V gene data show CDR1 as MGHDK and CDR2 as SYGVNS.

The genes are TRBV15 and TRBJ2-1; 7 nucleotides match TRBD1. V trimming: 1 base; J trimming: 2 bases; junction bases outside the gene matches: 5. CDR3 length equals 16 residues. CDR1 LNHNV and CDR2 YYDKDF come from the germline V gene (reference sequence). The CDR3 DNA sequence: TGTGCCACCAGCAGAGGGACAGGACAAACCTACAATGAGCAGTTCTTC. Its translation: CATSRGTGQTYNEQFF.

The rearrangement uses TRBV10-3 and TRBJ1-2, with 8 bases identical to TRBD1. After removal of 0 bases from V and 1 base from J, the junction contained 10 bases not matched to a gene. This CDR3 contains 18 residues. Per the germline V gene, CDR1 is ENHRY and CDR2 is SYGVKD. CDR3 loop: CAISESRQGAIRNYGYTF. The DNA for the CDR3 is TGTGCCATCAGTGAGTCGAGGCAGGGGGCGATTCGTAACTATGGCTACACCTTC.

The chain links TRBV7-8 to TRBJ2-1; TRBD1 agrees at 10 bases. V trimming: 1 base; J trimming: 5 bases; junction bases outside the gene matches: 5. The CDR3 contains 16 residues. Germline CDR1 reads SGHVS; CDR2 reads FQNEAQ. For the CDR3, the DNA is TGTGCCAGCAGCTTAGTTGCCGGGACAGGGGACAATGAGCAGTTCTTC. Translation gives CASSLVAGTGDNEQFF.

The genes are TRBV2 and TRBJ2-7; D uncertain. The CDR3 is 11 amino acids. Germline lookup yields CDR1 SNHLY and CDR2 FYNNEI. Between the trimmed V and J ends, which lost 3 bases and 7 bases, there was a span of 7 bases. This CDR3 reads CASSDEGEQYF. The DNA of the CDR3 is TGTGCCAGCAGTGATGAAGGAGAGCAGTACTTC.

This chain uses TRBV27 with TRBJ2-7; no clear D gene. CDR1 is MNHEY and CDR2 is SMNVEV in the germline V gene (reference sequence). CDR3 length: 16 amino acids. Trimming cost V 0 bases and J 0 bases, with 12 bases left between them. CDR3 nucleotides: TGTGCCAGCAGTTTATCGGTCCGCTTAAGCTCCTACGAGCAGTACTTC. Protein: CASSLSVRLSSYEQYF.

This clone was counted only a few times. CDR3 loop: CASSLRAGRYYEQYF. Written as DNA, the CDR3 is TGTGCCAGCAGCCTCCGGGCAGGGCGATACTACGAGCAGTACTTC. This sequence joins TRBV6-5 and TRBJ2-7, with D possibly matching TRBD1 (5 bases). CDR1 is MNHEY, CDR2 SVGAGI, per germline. The V end lost 6 bases, the J end lost 3 bases, and 18 bases lay between the germline ends. This CDR3 spans 15 amino acids.

The chain joins TRBV14 to TRBJ2-7; perhaps TRBD1 as D (6 bases). CDR3 size: 15 residues. The germline V and J ends were trimmed by 7 bases and 2 bases, with 18 bases remaining between them. Germline lookup yields CDR1 SGHDN and CDR2 FVKESK. The CDR3 DNA is TGTGCCAGCACCCGAGCACAGGGAGAACCCTACGAGCAGTACTTC. Translation: CASTRAQGEPYEQYF.

The rearrangement links TRBV5-4 to TRBJ1-3; the D is unclear. The CDR3 totals 14 residues. In germline, CDR1 is SGHNT, CDR2 YYREEE (reference sequence). V lost 0 bases, J lost 0 bases, and 4 bases lay in between. The CDR3 protein is CASSLGGSGNTIYF. The DNA of the CDR3 is TGTGCCAGCAGCTTGGGGGGCTCTGGAAACACCATATATTTT.

The rearrangement uses TRBV11-2 and TRBJ2-1; TRBD2 aligns across 7 bases. Germline trimming cut 4 bases from V and 8 bases from J; bases unmatched to any gene: 8. Germline V CDR1 and CDR2: SGHAT, FQNNGV. This CDR3 spans 14 amino acids. The CDR3 bases are TGTGCCAGCAGCTCCGGGGAGGGCCTGTATGAGCAGTTCTTC. Translating it yields CASSSGEGLYEQFF.

The chain combines TRBV7-2 with TRBJ2-1, with D unclear. V shed 5 bases and J shed 10 bases, with 9 bases lying between them. Looked up from germline, CDR1 is SGHTA and CDR2 is FQGNSA. The CDR3 spans 11 residues. The CDR3 is CASSLNREQFF. The CDR3 DNA reads as TGTGCCAGCAGCCTCAATAGAGAGCAGTTCTTC.